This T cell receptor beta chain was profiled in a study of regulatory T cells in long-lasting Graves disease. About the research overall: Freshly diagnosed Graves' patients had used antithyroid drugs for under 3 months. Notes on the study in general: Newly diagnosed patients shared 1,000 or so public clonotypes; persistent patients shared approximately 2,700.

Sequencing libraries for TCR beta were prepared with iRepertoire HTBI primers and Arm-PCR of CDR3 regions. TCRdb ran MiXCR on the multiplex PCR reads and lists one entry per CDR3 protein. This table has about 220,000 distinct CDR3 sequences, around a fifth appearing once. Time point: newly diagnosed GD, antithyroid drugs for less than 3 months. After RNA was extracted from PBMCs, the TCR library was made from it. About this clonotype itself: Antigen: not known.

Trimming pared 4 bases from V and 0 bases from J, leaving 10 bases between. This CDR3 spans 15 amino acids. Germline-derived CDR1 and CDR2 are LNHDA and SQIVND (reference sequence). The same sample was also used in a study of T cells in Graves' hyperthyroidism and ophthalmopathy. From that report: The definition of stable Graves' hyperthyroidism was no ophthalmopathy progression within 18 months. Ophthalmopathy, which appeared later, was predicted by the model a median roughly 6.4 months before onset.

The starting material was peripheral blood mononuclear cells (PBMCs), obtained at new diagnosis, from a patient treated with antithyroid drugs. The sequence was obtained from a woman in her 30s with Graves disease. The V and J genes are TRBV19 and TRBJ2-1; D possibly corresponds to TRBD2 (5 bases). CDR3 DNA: TGTGCCAGTAGTACGGACTGGTTCTCCTACAATGAGCAGTTCTTC. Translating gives CASSTDWFSYNEQFF.